This T cell receptor beta chain was profiled in a study of blood T cell repertoires in COVID-19. Whole-study context: From the United States, Italy and Spain came samples of acute and convalescent COVID-19.

The authors' processing: Reference gene primer amplification gave estimated nucleated cell counts. The method was immunoSEQ multiplex PCR; TCRdb's version includes in-frame clones alone and lacks a portion of them. The DNA gave D and trimming, while V, J and clone size come from that table. The table lists roughly 250,000 clones, about 85% of them singletons. A single count supports this clone. CDR1 and CDR2 (germline): SGHVS, FQNEAQ. The V and J ends lost 2 bases and 1 base respectively, with 12 bases between them. The CDR3 spans 15 residues. The TCR sequence derives from a man in his 60s who had recovered from COVID-19. The genes are TRBV7-8 and TRBJ2-7; D unresolved. The sample taken for sequencing was peripheral blood. For the CDR3, the DNA is TGTGCCAGCAGCTTACTTGTCGCGGAATCCTACGAGCAGTACTTC. It yields the protein CASSLLVAESYEQYF. The whole variable domain, filled in from reference TRBV7-8 and TRBJ2-7, reads GAGVSQSPRYKVAKRGQDVALRCDPISGHVSLFWYQQALGQGPEFLTYFQNEAQLDKSGLPSDRFFAERPEGSVSTLKIQRTQQEDSAVYLCASSLLVAESYEQYFGPGTRLTVT.